This T cell receptor (beta chain) is from a study of T cell repertoires in cytomegalovirus infection. Study-level background: The authors used CMV epitopes that were HLA-C-restricted (recently identified) and HLA-B-restricted (well studied). TCR beta signatures that were public indicated CMV infection and matching HLA type. Study-wide findings and caveats: HLA-C-restricted CMV-specific TCR beta clonotypes were dominant in the ex vivo response. Cumulated frequencies of public TCR beta families served to identify carriers of CMV plus the relevant HLA.

CDR3 size: 14 residues. The ends were cut back, 2 bases at V and 5 bases at J, with 13 bases in the middle. Germline V gene data show CDR1 as MNHNS and CDR2 as SASEGT. Using its own MiXCR run on the reads, TCRdb lists one record per CDR3 protein. The top ten clones hold around 12% of a sample with approximately 730,000 distinct CDR3 sequences, 25% to 35% of them seen once. This clonotype has a handful of counts. Its specificity is not known. The receptor was isolated from a human donor in good health (CMV status not recorded). Some clones in this sample may be carry-over from other donors' samples. V gene TRBV6-1 combines with J gene TRBJ2-7; no firm D call. The sequenced sample was cultured CD8+ T cells from PBMCs, obtained from culture after CMV antigen stimulation. The CDR3 nucleotides read TGTGCCAGCAGTGAATGGAAATTTCGGGACGAGCAGTACTTC. Residues: CASSEWKFRDEQYF.